Listed here is a single T cell receptor beta chain. The germline gives CDR1 SQVTM, CDR2 ANQGSEA. CDR3 length: 12 residues. With 8 bases removed from V and 1 base from J, the gap between germline ends came to 10 bases. Total RNA, at least 6 micrograms per sample, came from PBMCs. The data stem from a study of blood T cells in healthy people across ages. The second PCR ran roughly 6 to 11 cycles with a sample-barcoded 5' primer and J-beta primers. TCRdb ran MiXCR on the 5' RACE reads and lists one entry per CDR3 protein. Found here are approximately 670,000 distinct CDR3 sequences, around 43% of them singletons; the top ten hold 30%.

J is TRBJ2-3 and V is TRBV29-1; D remains ambiguous. Material: blood. This sequence was found in a man older than 75 in good health. In nucleotides, the CDR3 is TGCAGCATACTTGGGGGCACAGATACGCAGTATTTT. This encodes CSILGGTDTQYF.